This entry concerns a single T cell receptor beta chain. Its specificity is unknown. The sample is drawn from a study of CD8 T cells in Susac syndrome. Study-wide results and caveats: An acknowledgment was made by the study that its TCR sequencing and HLA analysis involved relatively few individuals.

CDR1 is LNHDA and CDR2 is SQIVND in the germline V gene (reference sequence). This CDR3 contains 17 residues. J was trimmed by 4 bases and V by 4 bases; bases with no gene match: 15. Random hexamers primed reverse transcription of roughly 0.45 to 1 ug RNA. The CDR3 of TCR beta was amplified by immunoSEQ multiplex PCR across 54 Vbeta and 13 Jbeta. A single record per CDR3 protein comes from TCRdb applying MiXCR to the immunoSEQ multiplex PCR reads. This table holds about 300,000 distinct CDR3 sequences, just over 90% found once. This receptor was taken from a human donor with multiple sclerosis. This sequence joins TRBV19 and TRBJ2-5; 7 bases are shared with TRBD2. The sequenced sample consisted of CD4+ T cells from PBMCs. CDR3 nucleotide sequence: TGTGCCAGTAGTAGGGATACGAGCGGGGATTGGCGAGAGACCCAGTACTTC. Translated: CASSRDTSGDWRETQYF.